What follows describes a single TCR beta chain. Libraries were prepared by immunoSEQ multiplex PCR; TCRdb keeps only in-frame clonotypes and omits some of them. The sample holds 13,000 or so clones, around three quarters seen once. The sample comes from a study of T cell clonotyping in hematopoietic cell transplantation. The receptor comes from a male patient between 60 and 69 years old who had an allogeneic stem cell transplant from an unrelated donor, so the T cells may come from the graft donor. Some clones in this sample may be carry-over from other donors' samples. The sample was peripheral blood mononuclear cells, taken 180 days after allogeneic stem cell transplant.

The chain's CDR3 is CASSYTSGRTTDTQYF. The CDR3 coding sequence is TGTGCCAGCAGTTATACTAGCGGGAGGACCACAGATACGCAGTATTTT. The V gene is TRBV28, the J gene TRBJ2-3; 12 nucleotides align to TRBD2. Germline lookup yields CDR1 MDHEN and CDR2 SYDVKM. V was clipped by 4 bases and J by 2 bases; unmatched bases: 4. The CDR3 spans 16 residues.